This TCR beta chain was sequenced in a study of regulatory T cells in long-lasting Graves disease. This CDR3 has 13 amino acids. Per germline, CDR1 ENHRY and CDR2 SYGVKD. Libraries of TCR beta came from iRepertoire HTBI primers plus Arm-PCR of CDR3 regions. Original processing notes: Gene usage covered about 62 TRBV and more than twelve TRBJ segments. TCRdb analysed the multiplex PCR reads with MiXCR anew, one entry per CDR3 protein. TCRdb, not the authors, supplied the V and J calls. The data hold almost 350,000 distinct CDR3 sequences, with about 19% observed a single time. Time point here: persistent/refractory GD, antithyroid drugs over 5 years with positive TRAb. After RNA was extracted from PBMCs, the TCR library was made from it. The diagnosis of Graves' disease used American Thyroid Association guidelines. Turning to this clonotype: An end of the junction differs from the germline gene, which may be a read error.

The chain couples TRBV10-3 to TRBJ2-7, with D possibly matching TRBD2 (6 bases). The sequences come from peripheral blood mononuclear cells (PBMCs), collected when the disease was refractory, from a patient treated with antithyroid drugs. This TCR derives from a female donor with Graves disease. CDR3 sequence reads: CAISERGTHEQHF. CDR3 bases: TGTGCCATCAGTGAGCGCGGGACGCACGAGCAGCACTTC.